This T cell receptor beta chain came from a study of PD-1 blockade in classical Hodgkin lymphoma (dated by TCRdb to about 2020). In the study overall: Nivolumab dosing was 3 mg/kg intravenously every 2 weeks, continuing until either disease progression or unacceptable toxicity. A peripheral blood immune signature of response to PD-1 blockade in classical Hodgkin lymphoma was defined using TCR beta sequencing and CyTOF. General conclusions and limits of the study: A significant rise by C4D1 was seen in CD4+ but not CD8+ TCR diversity (p=0.0027 vs p=0.16), with the rise being most apparent in complete responders (p=0.02). Lower diversity was seen in patients whose nivolumab began less than 1 year after ASCT, and these patients were left out of later analyses so that immune reconstitution would not confound the results. Only a single clinical trial cohort was studied, and what caused the repertoire differences, possibly disease activity or prior therapy, remained undefined. Baseline TCR diversity was reported to be lower in newly diagnosed patients than in healthy donors, and even lower in relapsed/refractory patients. Baseline diversity similar to that of newly diagnosed patients was observed in trial patients achieving complete response, whereas significantly lower diversity was observed in partial responders and progressors.

Genomic DNA was extracted with the Qiagen DNeasy kit from unsorted PBMCs and from negatively selected CD4+ and CD8+ fractions. Amplification of TCR beta CDR3 regions was done by immunoSEQ multiplex PCR with primers that anneal to V and J segments. A synthetic immune receptor repertoire was used to minimize amplification bias, and any remaining bias was removed computationally after sequencing. Processing in the source paper ran as follows. Custom Python scripts were used to quantify repertoire diversity as the Shannon entropy index. The unsorted, CD4+ and CD8+ repertoires were each analyzed separately, with the exception of combined analyses, where CD4+ and CD8+ sequences were merged in silico. A clone counted as expanded when the clone's frequency after treatment rose at least 2-fold relative to C1D1, and clones undetected at baseline were given a pseudocount of 0.5. Clones with 0 or 1 copy at C1D1 were classified as singleton clones, and clones with 2 or more copies were classified as non-singleton clones. Clones expanded in unsorted samples were labelled as CD4+, CD8+ or unknown by matching protein sequences in sorted samples from the same patient. Wilcoxon tests were applied to paired samples to test diversity changes from C1D1 to C4D1. The clones in this table, taken by TCRdb from immuneACCESS, are in-frame only. Not every clone is retained; where verified, under half of the shortfall comes from an unresolved V gene, and the cause of the rest is unknown. That table supplies the V and J calls and clone size; D and trimming were determined from the DNA. The sample records 20,000 or so clones, 70% to 90% of which are singletons. The ten biggest clones cover around 2.6% of the sample.

Concerning this clone itself: Its antigen has not been determined. Per-base quality was not reported, and no clone a single base away is much larger than it.

The time point label here, explained by the study, means: cycle 4 day 1 (C4D1), after more than five weeks of nivolumab. Every trial patient had relapsed after autologous stem cell transplantation, and cohorts A, B and C differed in prior brentuximab vedotin exposure. CD4+ T cells were purified from thawed PBMCs by magnetic negative selection with a Miltenyi CD4+ T cell isolation kit. The trial cohort comprised fewer than 65 patients with relapsed/refractory classical Hodgkin lymphoma whose best overall responses were complete response, partial response or progressive disease. Trial patients were treated with single-agent nivolumab in the multi-cohort phase II CheckMate 205 trial. An independent review committee assessed best overall response by applying the 2007 International Working Group response criteria. Trial PBMCs were collected just before the start of nivolumab (C1D1) and during therapy at cycle 2 day 1 and cycle 4 day 1. Peripheral blood was collected in 8 mL Vacutainer Cell Preparation Tubes, from which PBMCs were isolated by centrifugation and then cryopreserved. Purified CD4+ and CD8+ fractions were generated only in cases for which an additional PBMC sample was available. Magnetically labelled cells were removed on LS columns in a quadroMACS separator, and the flow-through was collected as the purified fraction.

From the cysteine through the phenylalanine, the CDR3 covers 13 amino acids. Solely the CDR3 DNA is kept, with 39 bases framed from the first base. The CDR1 and CDR2 encoded by the germline V gene are SNHLY and FYNNEI. Between the V and J ends, shortened by 7 bases and 4 bases respectively, the junction contains 13 bases. The input for sequencing was CD4+ T cells from blood, taken before the fourth cycle of nivolumab. The sequence derives from a human donor with classical Hodgkin lymphoma. The rearrangement combines TRBV2 with TRBJ1-2, with TRBD1 tentatively as D gene (6 bases match). DNA sequence: TGTGCCAGCACGAGGGGGGTGGGCTATGGCTACACCTTC. It translates to CASTRGVGYGYTF.